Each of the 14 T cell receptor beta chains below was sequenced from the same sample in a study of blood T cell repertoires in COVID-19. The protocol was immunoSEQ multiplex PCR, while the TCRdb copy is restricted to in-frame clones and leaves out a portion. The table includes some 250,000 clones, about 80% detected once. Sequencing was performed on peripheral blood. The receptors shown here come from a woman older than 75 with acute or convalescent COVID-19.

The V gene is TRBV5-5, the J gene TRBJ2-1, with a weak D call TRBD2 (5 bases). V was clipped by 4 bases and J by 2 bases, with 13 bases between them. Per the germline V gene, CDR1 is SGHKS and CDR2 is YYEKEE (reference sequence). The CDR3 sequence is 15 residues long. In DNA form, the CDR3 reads TGTGCCAGCAGCAAAAGGGAGCAGACCTACAATGAGCAGTTCTTC. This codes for CASSKREQTYNEQFF.

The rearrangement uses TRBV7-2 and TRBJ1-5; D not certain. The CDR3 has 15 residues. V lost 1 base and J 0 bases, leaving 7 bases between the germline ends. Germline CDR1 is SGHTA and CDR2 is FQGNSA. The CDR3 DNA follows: TGTGCCAGCAGCTTAGTGGCCGTTAGCAATCAGCCCCAGCATTTT. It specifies CASSLVAVSNQPQHF.

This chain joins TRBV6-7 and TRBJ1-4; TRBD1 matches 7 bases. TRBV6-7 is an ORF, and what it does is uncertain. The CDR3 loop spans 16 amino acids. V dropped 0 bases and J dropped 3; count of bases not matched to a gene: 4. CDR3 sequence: CASSYSRQGANEKLFF. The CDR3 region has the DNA TGTGCCAGCAGTTACTCACGACAGGGCGCTAATGAAAAACTGTTTTTT.

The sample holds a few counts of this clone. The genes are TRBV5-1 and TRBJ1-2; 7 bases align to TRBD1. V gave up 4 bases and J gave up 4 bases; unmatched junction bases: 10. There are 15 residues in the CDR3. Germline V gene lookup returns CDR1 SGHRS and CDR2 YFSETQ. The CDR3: CASSAPGTEPYGYTF. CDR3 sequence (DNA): TGCGCCAGCAGCGCCCCCGGGACAGAACCCTATGGCTACACCTTC.

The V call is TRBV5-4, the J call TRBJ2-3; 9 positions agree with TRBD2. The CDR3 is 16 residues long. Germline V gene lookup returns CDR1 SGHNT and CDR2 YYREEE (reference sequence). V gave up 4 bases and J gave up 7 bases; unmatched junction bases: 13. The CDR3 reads CASSPHLSGGPNTQYF. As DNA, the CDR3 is TGTGCCAGCAGCCCCCACCTTAGCGGGGGCCCGAATACGCAGTATTTT.

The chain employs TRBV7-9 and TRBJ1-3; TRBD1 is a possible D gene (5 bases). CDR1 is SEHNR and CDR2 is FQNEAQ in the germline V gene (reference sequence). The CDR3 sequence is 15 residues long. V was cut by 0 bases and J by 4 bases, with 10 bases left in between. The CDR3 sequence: CASSLASGSGNTIYF. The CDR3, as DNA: TGTGCCAGCAGCTTAGCTTCAGGGTCCGGAAACACCATATATTTT.

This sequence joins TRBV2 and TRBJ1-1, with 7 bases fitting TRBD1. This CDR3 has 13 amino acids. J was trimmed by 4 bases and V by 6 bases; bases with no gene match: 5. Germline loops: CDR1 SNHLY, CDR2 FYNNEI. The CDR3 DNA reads TGTGCCAGCAGAAGACAGGGAGGCACTGAAGCTTTCTTT. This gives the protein CASRRQGGTEAFF.

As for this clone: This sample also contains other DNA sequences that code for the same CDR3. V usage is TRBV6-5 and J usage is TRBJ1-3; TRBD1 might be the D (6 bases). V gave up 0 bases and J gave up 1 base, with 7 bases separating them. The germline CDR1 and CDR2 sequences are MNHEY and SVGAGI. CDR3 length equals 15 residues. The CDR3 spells CASSYSTGSGNTIYF. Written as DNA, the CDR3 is TGTGCCAGCAGTTACTCGACAGGATCTGGAAACACCATATATTTT.

The DNA for the CDR3 is TGTGCCAGCAGCTTAGGACAGAACAATCAGCCCCAGCATTTT. Translated: CASSLGQNNQPQHF. The chain combines TRBV7-2 with TRBJ1-5, with D maybe TRBD1 (5 bases). CDR1 and CDR2 (germline): SGHTA, FQGNSA. This CDR3 spans 14 amino acids. V dropped 1 base and J dropped 3 bases, with 7 bases sitting between them.

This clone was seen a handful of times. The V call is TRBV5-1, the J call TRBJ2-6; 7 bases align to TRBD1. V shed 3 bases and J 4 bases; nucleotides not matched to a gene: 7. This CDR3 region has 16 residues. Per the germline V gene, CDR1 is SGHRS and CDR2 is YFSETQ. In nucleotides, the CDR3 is TGCGCCAGCAGCTCCGGACAGGCGGCCGGGGCCAACGTCCTGACTTTC. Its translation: CASSSGQAAGANVLTF.

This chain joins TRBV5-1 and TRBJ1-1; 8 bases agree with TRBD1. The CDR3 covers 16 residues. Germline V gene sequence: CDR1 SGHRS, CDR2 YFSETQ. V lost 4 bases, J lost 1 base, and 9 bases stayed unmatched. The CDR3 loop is CASSPRQGSWNTEAFF. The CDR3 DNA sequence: TGCGCCAGCAGCCCCCGACAGGGGTCTTGGAACACTGAAGCTTTCTTT.

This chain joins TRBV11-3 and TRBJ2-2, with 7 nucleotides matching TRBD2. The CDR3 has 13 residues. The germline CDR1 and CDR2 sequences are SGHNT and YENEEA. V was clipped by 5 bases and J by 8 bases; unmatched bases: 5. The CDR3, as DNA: TGTGCCAGCAGCGGCGGGAGAGGTGGGGAGCTGTTTTTT. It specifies CASSGGRGGELFF. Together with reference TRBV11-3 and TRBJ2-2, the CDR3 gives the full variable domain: EAGVVQSPRYKIIEKKQPVAFWCNPISGHNTLYWYLQNLGQGPELLIRYENEEAVDDSQLPKDRFSAERLKGVDSTLKIQPAELGDSAVYLCASSGGRGGELFFGEGSRLTVL.

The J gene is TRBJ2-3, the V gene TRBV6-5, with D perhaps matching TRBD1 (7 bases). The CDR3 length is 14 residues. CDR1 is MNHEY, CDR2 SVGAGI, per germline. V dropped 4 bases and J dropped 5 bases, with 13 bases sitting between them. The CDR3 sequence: CASSSRGAKDTQYF. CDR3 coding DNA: TGTGCCAGCAGTTCCAGGGGGGCGAAAGATACGCAGTATTTT.

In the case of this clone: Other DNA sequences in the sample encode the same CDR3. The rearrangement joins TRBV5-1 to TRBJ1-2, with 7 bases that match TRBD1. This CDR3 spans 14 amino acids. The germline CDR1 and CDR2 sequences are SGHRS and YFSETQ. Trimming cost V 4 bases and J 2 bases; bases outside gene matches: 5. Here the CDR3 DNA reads TGCGCCAGCAGCGGGGGACAGCTCAACTATGGCTACACCTTC. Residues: CASSGGQLNYGYTF.